The next 23 T cell receptor beta chains were all read from a single sample in a study of Ad26.COV2.S vaccination and SARS-CoV-2 variants. Clones were read by immunoSEQ multiplex PCR, and TCRdb kept only the in-frame ones, dropping some. The sample comprises 400,000 to 450,000 clones, about nine tenths of which are singletons, and more than 9% rests with the top ten. Treatment here: some 20 received Ad26.COV2.S at low or high dose, single or two shots; roughly five received placebo; per-sample allocation not given. All samples were drawn on day 63, counting from the first vaccine or placebo injection. The sample here was peripheral blood, taken in a trial of Ad26.COV2.S vaccine versus placebo. The receptors here all came from a person between 18 and 60 years old who received the Ad26.COV2.S COVID-19 vaccine or a placebo.

This chain connects TRBV30 to TRBJ1-5, with D possibly TRBD1 on 5 matching bases. Germline CDR1 GTSNPN, CDR2 SVGIG (reference sequence). The length of the CDR3 is 14 residues. With 0 bases removed from V and 6 bases from J, the gap between germline ends came to 12 bases. The CDR3 spells CAWSVRAGSQPQHF. The CDR3 bases are TGTGCCTGGAGTGTACGGGCAGGGAGTCAGCCCCAGCATTTT.

The J gene is TRBJ2-1, the V gene TRBV9, with 10 bases fitting TRBD2. This CDR3 comprises 16 residues. V was clipped by 0 bases and J by 4 bases; unmatched bases: 4. Germline V gene data show CDR1 as SGDLS and CDR2 as YYNGEE. The CDR3 DNA sequence: TGTGCCAGCAGCGTAGACGGACTAGCGGTATACAATGAGCAGTTCTTC. Encoded protein: CASSVDGLAVYNEQFF.

The chain employs TRBV24-1 and TRBJ1-5; D not certain. The V end lost 7 bases, the J end lost 0 bases, and 12 bases lay between the germline ends. Germline-derived CDR1 and CDR2 are KGHDR and SFDVKD. There are 15 residues in the CDR3. CDR3 in amino acids: CATRIAAYSNQPQHF. CDR3 nucleotides: TGTGCCACCAGGATTGCAGCTTATAGCAATCAGCCCCAGCATTTT.

V gene TRBV28 combines with J gene TRBJ2-1; D perhaps matches TRBD1 (5 bases). The V gene's germline CDR1 is MDHEN and CDR2 SYDVKM. CDR3 length: 15 amino acids. V lost 3 bases and J lost 2, with 11 bases in between. The CDR3 is CASSFPRATYNEQFF. Written as DNA, the CDR3 is TGTGCCAGCAGTTTTCCCAGGGCTACCTACAATGAGCAGTTCTTC.

The chain combines TRBV5-1 with TRBJ1-2; no firm D call. This CDR3 region has 14 residues. Germline V gene data show CDR1 as SGHRS and CDR2 as YFSETQ. Trimming took 0 bases from V and 4 from J, leaving 10 bases between them. This CDR3 reads CASSLATRSYGYTF. DNA for the CDR3: TGCGCCAGCAGCTTGGCCACGCGGTCCTATGGCTACACCTTC.

This chain joins TRBV7-2 and TRBJ1-1; D is possibly TRBD1 (5 bases). V was pared by 6 bases and J by 5 bases, with 13 bases between. CDR1 SGHTA and CDR2 FQGNSA come from the germline V gene. The CDR3 loop spans 13 amino acids. The CDR3, as DNA: TGTGCCAGCAGATTGACAGTGGGTACTGAAGCTTTCTTT. This sequence encodes CASRLTVGTEAFF.

The rearrangement joins TRBV15 to TRBJ1-5, with 8 bases identical to TRBD1. The CDR3 is 19 residues long. Germline loops: CDR1 LNHNV, CDR2 YYDKDF (reference sequence). After removal of 5 bases from V and 1 base from J, the junction contained 16 bases not matched to a gene. Here the CDR3 reads CATSSRPGQVTPSNQPQHF. The CDR3 coding sequence is TGTGCCACCAGCTCTCGACCGGGACAGGTTACCCCCAGCAATCAGCCCCAGCATTTT. Full variable domain (missing parts from reference TRBV15 and TRBJ1-5): DAMVIQNPRYQVTQFGKPVTLSCSQTLNHNVMYWYQQKSSQAPKLLFHYYDKDFNNEADTPDNFQSRRPNTSFCFLDIRSPGLGDTAMYLCATSSRPGQVTPSNQPQHFGDGTRLSIL.

This clone has a handful of counts. The chain carries TRBV6-2 or TRBV6-3 and TRBJ1-1; weak D call: TRBD1 (5 bases). CDR1 and CDR2 from the germline V gene are MNHEY and SVGEGT. The CDR3 runs 13 residues. V gave up 6 bases and J gave up 7 bases, with 15 bases separating them. In nucleotides, the CDR3 is TGTGCCAGCAGCAACGGGGGAGGCTTTGAAGCTTTCTTT. Its translation is CASSNGGGFEAFF.

The CDR3, as DNA: TGTGCCAGTACCGAGAAGGGGGCCAACGTCCTGACTTTC. The encoded protein is CASTEKGANVLTF. This chain links TRBV19 with TRBJ2-6; D not resolved. Deletions cut 7 bases from V and 4 bases from J, with 8 bases between. The CDR3 is made up of 13 amino acids. Germline V gives CDR1 LNHDA, CDR2 SQIVND (reference sequence).

This clone was seen a single time. The chain joins TRBV21-1 to TRBJ2-6; the tabulated D call, TRBD1, remains unverified against the DNA. TRBV21-1 is recorded as a pseudogene. CDR3 size: 16 residues. CDR3: CASSKVRGDGANVLTF. For the CDR3, the DNA is TGTGCCAGCAGCAAAGTAAGGGGCGATGGGGCCAACGTCCTGACTTTC.

The rearrangement uses TRBV28 and TRBJ2-1; possibly TRBD2 for D (5 bases). Trimming removed 1 base at V and 5 bases at J, with 18 bases between. Germline CDR1 reads MDHEN; CDR2 reads SYDVKM. The CDR3 is 17 amino acids. In nucleotides, the CDR3 is TGTGCCAGCAGTTTATCGCTTCCTAGCCAAATCGACAATGAGCAGTTCTTC. Translating gives CASSLSLPSQIDNEQFF. Full variable domain (missing parts from reference TRBV28 and TRBJ2-1): DVKVTQSSRYLVKRTGEKVFLECVQDMDHENMFWYRQDPGLGLRLIYFSYDVKMKEKGDIPEGYSVSREKKERFSLILESASTNQTSMYLCASSLSLPSQIDNEQFFGPGTRLTVL.

This sequence joins TRBV6-5 and TRBJ1-4, with 9 bases matching TRBD1. The CDR3 has 15 amino acids. V shed 2 bases, J shed 4 bases, and the junction held 2 bases outside the gene matches. Germline V gene data show CDR1 as MNHEY and CDR2 as SVGAGI. The CDR3 is CASSYATGGNEKLFF. CDR3 sequence (DNA): TGTGCCAGCAGTTACGCGACAGGGGGTAATGAAAAACTGTTTTTT.

The chain combines TRBV24-1 with TRBJ2-2, with D maybe TRBD2 (5 bases). This CDR3 contains 13 residues. The ends were cut back, 5 bases at V and 7 bases at J, with 10 bases in the middle. From germline, CDR1 is KGHDR and CDR2 SFDVKD. The CDR3 here is CATSVSRGGELFF. The CDR3 DNA reads TGTGCCACCAGTGTCAGTCGGGGCGGGGAGCTGTTTTTT.

This chain links TRBV5-4 with TRBJ2-3; 7 positions agree with TRBD2. The germline gives CDR1 SGHNT, CDR2 YYREEE (reference sequence). The CDR3 is 14 amino acids. Germline trimming cut 6 bases from V and 5 bases from J; bases unmatched to any gene: 9. In DNA, the CDR3 is TGTGCCAGCAAGGGGCGGGGGACGGGAGATACGCAGTATTTT. It is translated as CASKGRGTGDTQYF.

This rearrangement joins TRBV27 to TRBJ2-7, with D perhaps given as TRBD1 or TRBD2 (5 bases each). Trimming took off 4 bases at V and 3 bases at J, with 13 bases between the two ends. Germline-derived CDR1 and CDR2 are MNHEY and SMNVEV (reference sequence). The length of the CDR3 is 14 residues. CDR3 sequence (DNA): TGTGCCAGCAGTTGGGACCCCGCATTCTACGAGCAGTACTTC. Residues: CASSWDPAFYEQYF.

This rearrangement joins TRBV7-9 to TRBJ2-1, with TRBD2 matching 8 bases. Germline V gene sequence: CDR1 SEHNR, CDR2 FQNEAQ (reference sequence). V gave up 3 bases and J gave up 5 bases; unmatched junction bases: 6. The CDR3 length is 15 residues. Here the CDR3 DNA reads TGTGCCAGCAGCTTTGTAACTAGCGGTAACAATGAGCAGTTCTTC. The encoded protein is CASSFVTSGNNEQFF. The full variable domain, completed using reference TRBV7-9 and TRBJ2-1, is DTGVSQNPRHKITKRGQNVTFRCDPISEHNRLYWYRQTLGQGPEFLTYFQNEAQLEKSRLLSDRFSAERPKGSFSTLEIQRTEQGDSAMYLCASSFVTSGNNEQFFGPGTRLTVL.

The chain couples TRBV11-3 to TRBJ2-1; D not certain. V dropped 3 bases and J dropped 1 base, with 7 bases sitting between them. Germline CDR1 and CDR2: SGHNT and YENEEA. CDR3 size: 14 residues. DNA for the CDR3: TGTGCCAGCAGCTTTCAAGGGTCCTACAATGAGCAGTTCTTC. Residues: CASSFQGSYNEQFF.

This chain joins TRBV6-2 or TRBV6-3 and TRBJ2-7, with 7 bases aligning to TRBD1. The germline V gene has CDR1 MNHEY and CDR2 SVGEGT. The CDR3 loop spans 13 amino acids. J gave up 7 bases and V 6 bases, and 9 bases lay outside the gene matches. The CDR3 protein is CASSLTKTGEQYF. As DNA, the CDR3 is TGTGCCAGCAGCCTCACAAAGACAGGGGAGCAGTACTTC.

This chain links TRBV4-1 with TRBJ2-3; possible D gene TRBD2, 6 bases. Germline values: CDR1 MGHRA, CDR2 YSYEKL. The CDR3 runs 15 residues. Trimming took off 0 bases at V and 2 bases at J, with 9 bases between the two ends. CDR3 nucleotide sequence: TGCGCCAGCAGCCAAGAGCGGGATTACACAGATACGCAGTATTTT. Protein product: CASSQERDYTDTQYF.

V is TRBV5-6 and J is TRBJ1-2; 7 positions agree with TRBD1. V lost 0 bases and J lost 2; bases outside the gene matches: 4. The germline V gene encodes CDR1 SGHDT and CDR2 YYEEEE. The CDR3 contains 15 residues. CDR3: CASSLGGTENYGYTF. The CDR3 DNA is TGTGCCAGCAGCTTGGGGGGGACAGAAAACTATGGCTACACCTTC.

The chain links TRBV11-3 to TRBJ2-3; 10 nucleotides agree with TRBD1. V shed 5 bases and J 3 bases; nucleotides not matched to a gene: 2. This CDR3 comprises 14 residues. The V gene's germline CDR1 is SGHNT and CDR2 YENEEA. Written as DNA, the CDR3 is TGTGCCAGCAGCCGGGGACAGGGGACAGATACGCAGTATTTT. Translation: CASSRGQGTDTQYF.

This clone was seen a few times. The chain is built from TRBV28 and TRBJ1-1, with 7 bases matching TRBD1. Trimming cost V 1 base and J 4 bases; bases outside gene matches: 6. Germline CDR1 reads MDHEN; CDR2 reads SYDVKM. The CDR3 is 15 residues long. The CDR3 loop is CASSLLKGARTEAFF. CDR3 sequence (DNA): TGTGCCAGCAGTTTATTAAAGGGGGCGCGCACTGAAGCTTTCTTT. Full variable domain (rest looked up from reference TRBV28 and TRBJ1-1): DVKVTQSSRYLVKRTGEKVFLECVQDMDHENMFWYRQDPGLGLRLIYFSYDVKMKEKGDIPEGYSVSREKKERFSLILESASTNQTSMYLCASSLLKGARTEAFFGQGTRLTVV.

In this sample, this clone turned up once. This rearrangement joins TRBV5-1 to TRBJ2-3, with D perhaps being TRBD1 or TRBD2 (5 bases each). V lost 5 bases and J 0 bases, leaving 13 bases between the germline ends. CDR3 length: 15 residues. CDR1 and CDR2 (germline): SGHRS, YFSETQ. This CDR3 is CASSYRGDSTDTQYF. The CDR3 nucleotides are TGCGCCAGCAGTTATCGTGGGGACAGCACAGATACGCAGTATTTT.